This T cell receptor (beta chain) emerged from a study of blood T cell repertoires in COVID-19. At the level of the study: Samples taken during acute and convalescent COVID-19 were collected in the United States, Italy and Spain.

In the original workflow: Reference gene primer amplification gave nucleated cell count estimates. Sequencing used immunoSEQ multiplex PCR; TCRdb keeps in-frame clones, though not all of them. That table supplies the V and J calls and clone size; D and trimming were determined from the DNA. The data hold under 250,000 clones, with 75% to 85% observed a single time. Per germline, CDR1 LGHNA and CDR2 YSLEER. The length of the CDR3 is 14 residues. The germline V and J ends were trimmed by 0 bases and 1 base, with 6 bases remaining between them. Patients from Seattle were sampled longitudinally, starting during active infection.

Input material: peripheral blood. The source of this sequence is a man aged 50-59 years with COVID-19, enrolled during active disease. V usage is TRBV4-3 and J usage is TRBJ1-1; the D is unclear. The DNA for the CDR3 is TGCGCCAGCAGCCAAGAACCGGGGAACACTGAAGCTTTCTTT. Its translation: CASSQEPGNTEAFF.